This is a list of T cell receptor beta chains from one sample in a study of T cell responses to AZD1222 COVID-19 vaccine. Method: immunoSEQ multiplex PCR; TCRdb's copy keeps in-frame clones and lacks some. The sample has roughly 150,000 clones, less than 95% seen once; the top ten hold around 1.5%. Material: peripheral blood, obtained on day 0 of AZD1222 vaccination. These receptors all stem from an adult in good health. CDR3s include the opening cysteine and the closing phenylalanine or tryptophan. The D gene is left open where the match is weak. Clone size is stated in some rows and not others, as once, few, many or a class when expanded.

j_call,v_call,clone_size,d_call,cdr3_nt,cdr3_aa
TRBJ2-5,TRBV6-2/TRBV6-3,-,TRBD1,TGTGCCAGCAGTGACGACAGGGGGCTGGGAGAGACCCAGTACTTC,CASSDDRGLGETQYF
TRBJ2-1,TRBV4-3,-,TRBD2,TGCGCCCGCAGCCGAACAGGGGGGACTAGCGGGAGGGCCGGGGGTAACAATGAGCAGTTCTTC,CARSRTGGTSGRAGGNNEQFF
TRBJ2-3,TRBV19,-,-,TGTGCCAGTAGTATAGGGGCCGGCGGGTCGGGCAGGGATACGCAGTATTTT,CASSIGAGGSGRDTQYF
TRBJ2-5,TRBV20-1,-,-,TGCAGTGCCCTCCAAGAGACCCAGTACTTC,CSALQETQYF
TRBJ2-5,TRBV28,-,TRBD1,TGTGCCAGCAGCCCGGGGGACAGGGAGACCCAGTACTTC,CASSPGDRETQYF
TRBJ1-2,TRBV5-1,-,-,TGCGCCAGCAGCGGGGCCCCCTTTCGGGGGGCCTATGGCTACACCTTC,CASSGAPFRGAYGYTF
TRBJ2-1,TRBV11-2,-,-,TGTGCCAGCAGCTCCCGGGACCAAACGGGTGAGCAGTTCTTC,CASSSRDQTGEQFF
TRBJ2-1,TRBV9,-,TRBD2,TGTGCCAGCAGCCGGGGGGGACCTTGTTGCAATGAGCAGTTCTTC,CASSRGGPCCNEQFF
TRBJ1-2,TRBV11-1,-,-,TGTGCCAGCAGCCCCAGAACAACAGGGACTTTAGGAACCTACACCTTC,CASSPRTTGTLGTYTF
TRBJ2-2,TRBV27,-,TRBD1,TGTGCCAGCAGTTTAGGGACAGAAACCGGGGAGCTGTTTTTT,CASSLGTETGELFF
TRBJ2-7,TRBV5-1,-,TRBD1,TGCGCCAGCAGCCGGGACAGAGCCTACGAGCAGTACTTC,CASSRDRAYEQYF
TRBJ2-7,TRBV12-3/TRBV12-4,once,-,TGTGCCAGCAGTTTCGGATCCGAGCAGTACTTC,CASSFGSEQYF
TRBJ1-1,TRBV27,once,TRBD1,TGTGCCAGCAGTACCTACAGGGGGTTGGAGGGGGTCGCTTTCTTT,CASSTYRGLEGVAFF
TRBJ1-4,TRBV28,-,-,TGTGCCAGCAGTTTGGCCCTTCGGTCAGGGGCCCCGGGGAAACTGTTTTTT,CASSLALRSGAPGKLFF
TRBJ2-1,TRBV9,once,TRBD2,TGTGCCAGCAGCGTCTCCCCTCAACTAGCGGGGGGCAATGAGCAGTTCTTC,CASSVSPQLAGGNEQFF
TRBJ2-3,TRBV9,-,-,TGTGCCAGCAGCGCGGATTGGACAGATACGCAGTATTTT,CASSADWTDTQYF
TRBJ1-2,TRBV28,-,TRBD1,TGTGCCAGCAGACCGACAGGGGGCGACTATGGCTACACCTTC,CASRPTGGDYGYTF
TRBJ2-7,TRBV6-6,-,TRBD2,TGTGCCAGCAGTTCCACTAGCGGCCAATCCTACGAGCAGTACTTC,CASSSTSGQSYEQYF
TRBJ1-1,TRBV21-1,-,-,TGTGCCAGCCGCCGTCATGAAGCTTTCTTT,CASRRHEAFF
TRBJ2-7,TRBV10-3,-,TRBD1,TGTGCCATCAAAGGGGGACAGGGGGTTGGCACGTCCTACGAGCAGTACTTC,CAIKGGQGVGTSYEQYF
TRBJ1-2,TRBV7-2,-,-,TGTGCCAGCAGCTTGGTAGCAGGGGACGGCTACACCTTC,CASSLVAGDGYTF
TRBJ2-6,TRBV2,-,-,TGTGCCAGCAGTGCCGCCCCTGGGGCCAACGTCCTGACTTTC,CASSAAPGANVLTF
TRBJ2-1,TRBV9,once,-,TGTGCCAGCAGCCCCCCCCCGGGCCGCGAGCAGTTCTTC,CASSPPPGREQFF
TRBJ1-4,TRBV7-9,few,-,TGTGCCAGCAGCTTAGATCAAGAAAAACTGTTTTTT,CASSLDQEKLFF
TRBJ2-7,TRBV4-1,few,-,TGCGCCAGCAGCCAGGCTGACGTCTGGGTGGAGCAGTACTTC,CASSQADVWVEQYF
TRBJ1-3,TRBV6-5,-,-,TGTGCCAGCAGTTACTCGACGGACTCTGGAAACACCATATATTTT,CASSYSTDSGNTIYF
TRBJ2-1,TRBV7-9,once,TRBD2,TGTGCCAGCACCCTAGCGGGAGGGCGGTCCTACAATGAGCAGTTCTTC,CASTLAGGRSYNEQFF
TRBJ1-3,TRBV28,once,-,TGTGCCAGCAGTTTACCCGGACCCTACTCTGGAAACACCATATATTTT,CASSLPGPYSGNTIYF
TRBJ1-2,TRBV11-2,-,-,TGTGCCAGCAGCTCCCGAGTGGGCTACTATGGCTACACCTTC,CASSSRVGYYGYTF
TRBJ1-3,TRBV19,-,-,TGTGCCAGTAGTATAGGCCCGATCTCTGGAAACACCATATATTTT,CASSIGPISGNTIYF
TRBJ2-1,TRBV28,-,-,TGTGCCAGCAGTTCCTTCGACCGTTGGCTCGACAATGAGCAGTTCTTC,CASSSFDRWLDNEQFF
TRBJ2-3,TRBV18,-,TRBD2,TGTGCCAGCTCACCTGGGAGGGTTAACACAGATACGCAGTATTTT,CASSPGRVNTDTQYF
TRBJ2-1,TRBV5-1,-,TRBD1,TGCGCCAGCAGCCGACACCGGGACAGCTCCTACAATGAGCAGTTCTTC,CASSRHRDSSYNEQFF
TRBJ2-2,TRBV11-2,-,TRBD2,TGTGCCAGCAGCCCATCTCTTGGGGGGGAGAGGACCGGGGAGCTGTTTTTT,CASSPSLGGERTGELFF
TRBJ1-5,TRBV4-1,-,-,TGCGCCAGCAGCCAAGATACGCAGAGCAATCAGCCCCAGCATTTT,CASSQDTQSNQPQHF
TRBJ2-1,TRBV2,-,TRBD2,TGTGCCAGCAGTGAAAACCCTAGCGGGAATGAGCAGTTCTTC,CASSENPSGNEQFF
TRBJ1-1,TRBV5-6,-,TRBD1,TGTGCCAGCAGCTTCCGACAGGGAGGGACTGAAGCTTTCTTT,CASSFRQGGTEAFF
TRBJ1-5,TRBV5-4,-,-,TGTGCCAGCAGCTTGGACCGAGGAGTAGGAAGCAATCAGCCCCAGCATTTT,CASSLDRGVGSNQPQHF
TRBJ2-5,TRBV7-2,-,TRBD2,TGTGCCAGCAGCTTGTATCTAGCGGGAGGTGAAGAGACCCAGTACTTC,CASSLYLAGGEETQYF
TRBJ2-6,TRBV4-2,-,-,TGTGCCACCACCCACAACCGGGACTCTGGGGCCAACGTCCTGACTTTC,CATTHNRDSGANVLTF
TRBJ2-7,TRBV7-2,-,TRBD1,TGTGCCAGCAGCTTAGTAGGGACAGGGGAGCAGTACTTC,CASSLVGTGEQYF
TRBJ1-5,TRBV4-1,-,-,TGCGCCAGCAGCCGCCTGCTGTTACATCAGCCCCAGCATTTT,CASSRLLLHQPQHF
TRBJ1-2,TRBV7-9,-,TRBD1,TGTGCCAGCAGCTTAGGGACAGGTCACTATGGCTACACCTTC,CASSLGTGHYGYTF
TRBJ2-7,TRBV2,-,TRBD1,TGTGCCAGCAGCCGACGGGACAGGGCAAGCTCCTACGAGCAGTACTTC,CASSRRDRASSYEQYF
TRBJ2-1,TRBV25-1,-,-,TGTGCCAGCAGTGATTGGGGCAGGGGGGAAGGTGAGCAGTTCTTC,CASSDWGRGEGEQFF
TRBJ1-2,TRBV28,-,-,TGTGCCACCCGGGACACCTATGGCTACACCTTC,CATRDTYGYTF
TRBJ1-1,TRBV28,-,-,TGTGCCAGCAGTTTAAGGGGGGCAGACCAAATGAACACTGAAGCTTTCTTT,CASSLRGADQMNTEAFF
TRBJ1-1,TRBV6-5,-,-,TGTGCCTCAACGGGGGGGGCTTGGACTGAAGCTTTCTTT,CASTGGAWTEAFF
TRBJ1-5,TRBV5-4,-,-,TGTGCCAGCAGCTTGGCCGGGACCCCCAATCAGCCCCAGCATTTT,CASSLAGTPNQPQHF
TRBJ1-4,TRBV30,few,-,TGTGCCTGGAGTGCCCTAGGAACTAATGAAAAACTGTTTTTT,CAWSALGTNEKLFF
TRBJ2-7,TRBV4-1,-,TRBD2,TGCGCCAGCAGCCAAGACCCCGATGGGGGCGGGAGGGCGGAAGAGCAGTACTTC,CASSQDPDGGGRAEEQYF